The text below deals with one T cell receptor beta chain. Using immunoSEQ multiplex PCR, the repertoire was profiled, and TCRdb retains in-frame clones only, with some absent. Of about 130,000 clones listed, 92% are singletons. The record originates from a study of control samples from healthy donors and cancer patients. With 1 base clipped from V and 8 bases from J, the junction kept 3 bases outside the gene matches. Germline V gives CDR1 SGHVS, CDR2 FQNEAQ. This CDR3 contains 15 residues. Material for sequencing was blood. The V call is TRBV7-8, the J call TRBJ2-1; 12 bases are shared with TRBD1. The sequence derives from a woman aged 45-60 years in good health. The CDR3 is CASSLVRDRGHEQFF. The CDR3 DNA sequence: TGTGCCAGCAGCTTAGTGCGGGACAGGGGGCATGAGCAGTTCTTC.